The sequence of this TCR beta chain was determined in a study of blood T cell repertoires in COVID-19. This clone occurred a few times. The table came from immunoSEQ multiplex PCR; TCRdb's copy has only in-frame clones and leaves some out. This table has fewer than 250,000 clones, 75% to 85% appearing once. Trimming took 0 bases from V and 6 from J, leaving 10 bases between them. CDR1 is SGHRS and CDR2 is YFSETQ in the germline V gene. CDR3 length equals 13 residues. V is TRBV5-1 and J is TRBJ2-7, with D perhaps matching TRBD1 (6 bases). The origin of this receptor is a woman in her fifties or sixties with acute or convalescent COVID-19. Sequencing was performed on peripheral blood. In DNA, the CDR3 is TGCGCCAGCAGCTTGGAGAGGGGGAGCGAGCAGTACTTC. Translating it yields CASSLERGSEQYF.